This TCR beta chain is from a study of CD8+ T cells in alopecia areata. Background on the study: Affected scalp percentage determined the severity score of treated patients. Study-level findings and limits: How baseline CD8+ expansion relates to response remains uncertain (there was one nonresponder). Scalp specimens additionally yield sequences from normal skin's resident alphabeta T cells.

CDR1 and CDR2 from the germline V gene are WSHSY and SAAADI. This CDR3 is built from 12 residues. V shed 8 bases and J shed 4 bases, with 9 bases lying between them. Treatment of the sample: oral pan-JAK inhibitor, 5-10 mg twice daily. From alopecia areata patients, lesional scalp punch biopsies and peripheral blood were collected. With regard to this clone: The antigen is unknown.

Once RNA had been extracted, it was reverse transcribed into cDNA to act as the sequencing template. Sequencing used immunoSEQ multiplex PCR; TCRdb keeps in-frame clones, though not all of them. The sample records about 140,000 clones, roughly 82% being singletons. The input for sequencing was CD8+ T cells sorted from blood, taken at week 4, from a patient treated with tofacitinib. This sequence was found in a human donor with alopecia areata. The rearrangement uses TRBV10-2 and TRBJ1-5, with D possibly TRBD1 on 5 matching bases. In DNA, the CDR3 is TGCGCCAGCGGGGGGGGGAATCAGCCCCAGCATTTT. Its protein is CASGGGNQPQHF.